The present TCR beta chain was sequenced within a study of T cells after yellow fever vaccination. Study as a whole: Any fraction with a low cell number was prepared using SMART-Seq v4 Ultra Low Input. Study outcomes and limitations: After the booster, 95% to 98% of CD4 and about 90% of CD8 primary-response clones were re-detected. Abundant bulk-population clonotypes could contaminate the FACS-sorted repertoires.

The germline V gene encodes CDR1 LGHDT and CDR2 YNNKEL (reference sequence). Losses at the gene ends were 4 bases for V and 9 bases for J; bases not matched to a gene: 10. The CDR3 spans 16 residues. The TCR cDNA carried a universal primer site and UMIs from 5'RACE template switching. TCRdb called the 5' RACE reads again in MiXCR, with one record for every CDR3 protein. The table lists about 300,000 distinct CDR3 sequences, around 8.6% of them singletons, with around 3.1% in the top ten. On this clonotype: Its target is not known.

The sequence was collected from a man aged 18 to 30 who received the YFV17D yellow fever vaccine. This chain links TRBV3-1 with TRBJ2-1; 12 positions agree with TRBD2. This material consisted of CD4+ T cells sorted from PBMCs, taken 5 days after the yellow fever booster vaccination. In nucleotides, the CDR3 is TGTGCCAGCAGCCCGCCTAGCGGGGGGGACCCAGGTGAGCAGTTCTTC. Its protein is CASSPPSGGDPGEQFF.